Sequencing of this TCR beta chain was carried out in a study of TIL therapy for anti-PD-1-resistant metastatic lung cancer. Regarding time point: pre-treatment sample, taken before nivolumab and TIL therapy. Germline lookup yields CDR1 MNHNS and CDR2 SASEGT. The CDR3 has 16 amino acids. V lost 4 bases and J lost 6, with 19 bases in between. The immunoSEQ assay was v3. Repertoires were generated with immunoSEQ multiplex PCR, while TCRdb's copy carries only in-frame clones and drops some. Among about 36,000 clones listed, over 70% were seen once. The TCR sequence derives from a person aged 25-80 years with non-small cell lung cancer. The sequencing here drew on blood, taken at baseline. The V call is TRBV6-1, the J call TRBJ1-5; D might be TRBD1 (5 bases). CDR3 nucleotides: TGTGCCAGCAGTGGGCCGGGACTCACCTCGGGTCAGCCCCAGCATTTT. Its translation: CASSGPGLTSGQPQHF.